The sequence of this TCR beta chain was determined in a study of blood T cell repertoires in COVID-19. Turning to the study itself: The origin of the acute and convalescent COVID-19 samples was the United States, Italy and Spain. From T cells, B-cell-depleted T cells, or PBMCs came the material, which was cDNA or gDNA.

Original data processing: Using reference gene primer amplification, nucleated cell counts were estimated. Produced via immunoSEQ multiplex PCR; TCRdb's table is partial and in-frame only. V and J calls and clone size come straight from that table; D and trimming were deduced from the DNA. Of approximately 280,000 clones listed, around 85% are singletons. This TCR derives from a man aged 45-65 years with active or convalescent COVID-19. Sequences were obtained from peripheral blood.

The CDR3 DNA reads TGTGCCAGCAGCCAAGCCACAGCTAACTATGGCTACACCTTC. Translation gives CASSQATANYGYTF. The chain links TRBV4-2 to TRBJ1-2, with no clear D. This CDR3 has 14 residues. CDR1 LGHNA and CDR2 YNFKEQ come from the germline V gene. Between the trimmed V and J ends, which lost 1 base and 0 bases, there was a span of 6 bases.